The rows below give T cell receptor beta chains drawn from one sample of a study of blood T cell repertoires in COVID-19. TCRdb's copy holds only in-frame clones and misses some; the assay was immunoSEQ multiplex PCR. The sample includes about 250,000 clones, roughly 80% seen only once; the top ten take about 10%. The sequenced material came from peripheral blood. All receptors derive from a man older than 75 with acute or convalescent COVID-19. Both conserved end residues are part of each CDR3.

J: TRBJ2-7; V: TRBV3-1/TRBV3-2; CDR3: CASSQDRDTQQYF
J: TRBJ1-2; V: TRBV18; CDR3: CASSPRQDANYGYTF
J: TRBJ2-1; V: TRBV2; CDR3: CASTSGGVSSYNEQFF
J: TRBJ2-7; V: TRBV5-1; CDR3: CASSTRLAGVLEQYF
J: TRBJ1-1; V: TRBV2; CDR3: CASSGDRLNTEAFF
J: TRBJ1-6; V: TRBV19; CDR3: CASTAGRTASPLHF
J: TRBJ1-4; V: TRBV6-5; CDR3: CASSYRGTGVEKLFF
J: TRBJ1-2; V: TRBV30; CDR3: CAWKAGNYGYTF
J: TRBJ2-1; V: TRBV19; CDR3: CASSAFRDRIYNEQFF
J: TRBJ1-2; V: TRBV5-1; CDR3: CASSLDFQVNYGYTF
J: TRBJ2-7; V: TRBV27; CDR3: CASSLRGSISYEQYF
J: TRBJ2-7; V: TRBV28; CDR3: CASSWGVYEQYF
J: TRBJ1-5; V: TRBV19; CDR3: CASTIGTVNSNQPQHF
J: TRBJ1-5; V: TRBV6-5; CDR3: CASQRQGNQPQHF
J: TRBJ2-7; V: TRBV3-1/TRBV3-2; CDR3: CASSQGQTGTHIYEQYF
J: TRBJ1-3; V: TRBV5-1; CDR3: CASSVGQGLSGNTIYF
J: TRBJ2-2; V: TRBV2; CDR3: CASIFDSNTGELFF
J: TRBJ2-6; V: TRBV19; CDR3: CASSSFLGANVLTF
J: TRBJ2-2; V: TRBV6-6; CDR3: CASSYSSLQNTGELFF
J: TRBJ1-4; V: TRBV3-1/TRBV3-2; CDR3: CASSQGSGQGLFF
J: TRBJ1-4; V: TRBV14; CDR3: CASSQDWREGAEKLFF
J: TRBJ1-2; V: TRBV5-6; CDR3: CASSLGQGNRGYTF
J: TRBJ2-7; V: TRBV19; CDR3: CASSSPGQPSYEQYF
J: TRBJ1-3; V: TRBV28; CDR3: CASSLPAGYGNTIYF
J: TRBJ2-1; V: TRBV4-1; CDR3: CASSQDPRSNRVNEQFF
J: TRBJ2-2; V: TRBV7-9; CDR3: CASSPLGTGELFF
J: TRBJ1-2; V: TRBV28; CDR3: CASSQQGPLWYGYTF
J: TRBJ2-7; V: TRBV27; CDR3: CASSLLPAGPTYEQYF
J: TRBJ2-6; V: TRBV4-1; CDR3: CASSFHRELGLISGANVLTF
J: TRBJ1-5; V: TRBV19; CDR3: CASSIGHFNQPQHF
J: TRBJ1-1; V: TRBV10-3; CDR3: CAISLGQLTNTEAFF
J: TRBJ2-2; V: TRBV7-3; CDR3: CASSFGGRAATGELFF